This TCR beta chain was sequenced during a study of blood T cell repertoires in COVID-19. Study in general: There were acute and convalescent COVID-19 samples, and they came from the United States, Italy and Spain. PBMCs, B-cell-depleted T cells, or T cells were the source of the cDNA or gDNA that made up the material.

Clones were sequenced by immunoSEQ multiplex PCR, and TCRdb holds only the in-frame ones, with some missing. The table lists hundreds of thousands of clones, around 91% of them singletons. The CDR3 consists of 11 residues. V was pared by 3 bases and J by 9 bases, with 6 bases between. CDR1 MNHEY and CDR2 SMNVEV come from the germline V gene (reference sequence). Source material: peripheral blood. The chain combines TRBV27 with TRBJ2-1; D is undetermined. The TCR sequence derives from a woman in her fifties or sixties with acute or convalescent COVID-19. For the CDR3, the DNA is TGTGCCAGCAGTTTTACGGGTGAGCAGTTCTTC. Amino acids: CASSFTGEQFF.